This TCR beta chain was sequenced in a study of T cell responses to AZD1222 COVID-19 vaccine. Study-wide points: Every sample of the repertoires postdated the peak T cell response.

V lost 9 bases and J 2 bases, leaving 20 bases between the germline ends. The CDR3 sequence is 17 residues long. From germline, CDR1 is PRHDT and CDR2 FYEKMQ (reference sequence). Using immunoSEQ multiplex PCR, the repertoire was profiled, and TCRdb retains in-frame clones only, with some absent. This table holds 80,000 to 100,000 clones, about 88% found once. As to this clone: Its target is not known.

The clonotype comes from an adult in good health. The sample in question was peripheral blood, obtained on day 0 of AZD1222 vaccination. The genes are TRBV13 and TRBJ2-6; D gene ambiguous. CDR3 coding DNA: TGTGCCAGTCTTAGAGCCCCCATCCCCCCTGGGGCCAACGTCCTGACTTTC. Its translation is CASLRAPIPPGANVLTF. Combining the CDR3 with reference TRBV13 and TRBJ2-6 gives the whole variable domain AAGVIQSPRHLIKEKRETATLKCYPIPRHDTVYWYQQGPGQDPQFLISFYEKMQSDKGSIPDRFSAQQFSDYHSELNMSSLELGDSALYFCASLRAPIPPGANVLTFGAGSRLTVL.